One and the same sample provided the 5 T cell receptor beta chains below, sequenced in a study of T cell repertoires in cytomegalovirus infection. TCRdb called the reads again in MiXCR, with one record for every CDR3 protein. The table has 250,000 or so distinct CDR3 sequences, about a sixth seen once. The sequencing input was CD8+ T cells from PBMCs. These receptors originate from a human donor in good health (CMV status not recorded). Some clones in this sample may be carry-over from other donors' samples.

V is TRBV5-3 and J is TRBJ1-1, with D perhaps matching TRBD1 (6 bases). TRBV5-3 is known as an ORF, though its function is uncertain. The CDR3 loop spans 16 amino acids. V was pared by 8 bases and J by 1 base, with 21 bases between. The CDR3 DNA reads TGTGCCAGCAGTCACCCCGTCGACAGGCCGAACACTGAAGCTTTCTTT. Its protein product is CASSHPVDRPNTEAFF.

This clonotype has only a few counts. This chain connects TRBV7-2 to TRBJ1-2, with a weak D call TRBD1 (6 bases). Trimming stripped 0 bases from V and 6 bases from J, with 17 bases between. The CDR3 totals 16 residues. Germline CDR1 reads SGHTA; CDR2 reads FQGNSA. The CDR3 DNA sequence: TGTGCCAGCAGCTTAGCGAGGGGGGTGGATAAGAATGGCTACACCTTC. It specifies CASSLARGVDKNGYTF.

Only a few counts were recorded for this clonotype. The CDR3 spells CASTTGGSYNSPLHF. The CDR3 DNA is TGTGCCAGCACAACAGGGGGCTCCTATAATTCACCCCTCCACTTT. The chain employs TRBV28 and TRBJ1-6, with 8 bases matching TRBD1. CDR3 length: 15 amino acids. The germline gives CDR1 MDHEN, CDR2 SYDVKM. Germline trimming cut 7 bases from V and 0 bases from J; bases unmatched to any gene: 2.

As concerns this clonotype: A clone one base away is much larger, so this may be a read error. This rearrangement joins TRBV7-2 to TRBJ2-1; maybe TRBD1 (6 bases). The CDR3 extends over 14 amino acids. The V gene's germline CDR1 is SGHTA and CDR2 FQGNSA. In nucleotides, the CDR3 is TGTGCCAGCAGCAGAGAGGACAGACACAATGAGCTGTTCTTC. Residues: CASSREDRHNELFF.

This clonotype came up a few times. V gene TRBV28 combines with J gene TRBJ2-5, with 9 bases that match TRBD1. Germline-derived CDR1 and CDR2 are MDHEN and SYDVKM. This CDR3 has 14 residues. The J segment lost 3 bases and the V segment lost 5 bases, leaving 4 bases of the junction unmatched. CDR3 loop: CASSADRGKETQYF. CDR3 nucleotides: TGTGCCAGCAGTGCGGACAGGGGAAAAGAGACCCAGTACTTC.